Here is one TCR beta chain with its context. Its antigen is undetermined. There are 14 residues in the CDR3. Germline V lookup: CDR1 SGHVS, CDR2 FQNEAQ. V was trimmed by 5 bases and J by 3 bases, leaving 14 bases between them. The data were obtained in a study of shared clonotypes between healthy human individuals. Replicate sorted-subset PCRs were loaded with approximately 190 ng DNA, about 30,000 T cell genomes. TCRdb's copy holds only in-frame clones and misses some; the assay was immunoSEQ multiplex PCR. This sample has 2 million to 3 million clones, with 93% found just once. Study-wide findings and caveats: Larger estimated richness was generally recorded for naive subsets relative to memory subsets. Approximately 5.3% was the fraction of naive CD4 clonotypes found shared across a few donors.

Sample: naive CD4+ T cells from PBMCs. Subset defined: CD45RA+ positively selected. The source is a man younger than 35 in good health. Some clones in this sample may be carry-over from other donors' samples. This chain joins TRBV7-8 and TRBJ2-7; D might be TRBD2 (7 bases). The CDR3 sequence is CASSLKGGFYEQYF. Written as DNA, the CDR3 is TGTGCCAGCAGCCTTAAGGGGGGGTTCTACGAGCAGTACTTC.